In its sample, the clone carrying this TCR beta chain was seen many times. Its antigen is not known. All patients reached thyroid surgery having received no treatment beforehand. Germline CDR1 is SGHRS and CDR2 is YFSETQ. V was pared by 4 bases and J by 7 bases, with 8 bases of the junction left unmatched. This CDR3 is 14 amino acids long. Per the original methods: Building a distant-metastasis classifier for papillary thyroid cancer drew on CDR3 differences across clinicopathological groups. TCRdb reassembled clones from the PCR reads with MiXCR. It is TCRdb's table, rather than the study itself, that gives the V and J calls and clone size. The profile covers about 92,000 clones, with just under 15% appearing a single time and just over 3.5% taken by the ten largest. This entry is derived from a study of metastatic and nonmetastatic thyroid tumors. The overall study: Blood and tumor or nodule tissue repertoires from malignant and benign thyroid patients were compared. Whole-study findings and limits: Malignant thyroid tumors reportedly had TCR beta diversity that was significantly higher than in benign nodules, in blood and tumor.

The material sequenced was blood. The clonotype was recovered from a female donor with papillary thyroid cancer or a benign thyroid nodule (not recorded which). Some clones in this sample may be carry-over from other donors' samples. The V gene is TRBV5-1, the J gene TRBJ1-3; 7 positions agree with TRBD1. CDR3 in DNA: TGCGCCAGCAGCCTCGGACAGGAAGGGAACACCATATATTTT. Its protein product is CASSLGQEGNTIYF.